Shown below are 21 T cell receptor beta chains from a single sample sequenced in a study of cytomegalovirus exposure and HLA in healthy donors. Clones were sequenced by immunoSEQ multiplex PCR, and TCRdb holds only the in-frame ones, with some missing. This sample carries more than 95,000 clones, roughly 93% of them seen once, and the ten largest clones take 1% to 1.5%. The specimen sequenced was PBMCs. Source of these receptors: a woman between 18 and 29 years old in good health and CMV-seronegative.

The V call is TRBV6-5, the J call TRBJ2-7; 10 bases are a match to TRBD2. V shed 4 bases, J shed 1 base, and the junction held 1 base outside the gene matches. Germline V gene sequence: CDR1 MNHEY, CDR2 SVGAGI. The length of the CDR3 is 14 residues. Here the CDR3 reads CASSLLAGSYEQYF. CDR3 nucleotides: TGTGCCAGCAGTTTACTAGCGGGGTCCTACGAGCAGTACTTC.

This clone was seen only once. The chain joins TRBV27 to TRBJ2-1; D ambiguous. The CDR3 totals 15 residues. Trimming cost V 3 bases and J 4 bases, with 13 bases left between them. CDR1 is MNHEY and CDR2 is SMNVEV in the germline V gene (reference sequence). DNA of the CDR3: TGTGCCAGCAGTTTCACACAGAGTCAGTACAATGAGCAGTTCTTC. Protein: CASSFTQSQYNEQFF.

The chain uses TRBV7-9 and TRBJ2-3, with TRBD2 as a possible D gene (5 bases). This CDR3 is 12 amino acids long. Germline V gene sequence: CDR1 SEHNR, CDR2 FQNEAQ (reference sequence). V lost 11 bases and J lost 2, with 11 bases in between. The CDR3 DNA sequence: TGTGCCGTGGGCGGGTACACAGATACGCAGTATTTT. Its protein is CAVGGYTDTQYF.

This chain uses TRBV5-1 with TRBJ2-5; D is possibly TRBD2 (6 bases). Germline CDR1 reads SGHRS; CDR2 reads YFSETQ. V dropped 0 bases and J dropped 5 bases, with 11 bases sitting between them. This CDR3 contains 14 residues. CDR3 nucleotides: TGCGCCAGCAGCTTGGCGGGAGCTTCTGAGACCCAGTACTTC. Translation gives CASSLAGASETQYF.

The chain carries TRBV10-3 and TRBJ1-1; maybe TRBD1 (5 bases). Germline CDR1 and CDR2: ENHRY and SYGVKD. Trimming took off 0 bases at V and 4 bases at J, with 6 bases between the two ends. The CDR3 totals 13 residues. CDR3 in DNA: TGTGCCATCAGTGAGTCGGGGGGCACTGAAGCTTTCTTT. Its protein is CAISESGGTEAFF.

The CDR3 here is CAWSGRGSQPQHF. The CDR3 DNA sequence: TGTGCCTGGAGCGGAAGGGGGTCTCAGCCCCAGCATTTT. This chain connects TRBV30 to TRBJ1-5; D perhaps matches TRBD1 (6 bases). Trimming left V 3 bases short and J 6 bases short, with 12 bases between. Germline-derived CDR1 and CDR2 are GTSNPN and SVGIG (reference sequence). This CDR3 comprises 13 residues.

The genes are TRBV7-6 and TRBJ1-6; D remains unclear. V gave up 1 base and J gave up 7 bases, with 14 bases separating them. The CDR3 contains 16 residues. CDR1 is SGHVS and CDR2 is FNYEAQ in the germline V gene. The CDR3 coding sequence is TGTGCCAGCAGCTTAGGCTCGGGTAAAGAGAATTCACCCCTCCACTTT. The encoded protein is CASSLGSGKENSPLHF.

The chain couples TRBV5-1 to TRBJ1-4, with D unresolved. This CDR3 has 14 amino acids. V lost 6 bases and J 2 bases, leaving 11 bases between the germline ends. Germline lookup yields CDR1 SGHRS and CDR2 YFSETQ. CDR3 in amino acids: CASKEGGTNEKLFF. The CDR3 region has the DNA TGCGCCAGCAAAGAGGGAGGGACTAATGAAAAACTGTTTTTT. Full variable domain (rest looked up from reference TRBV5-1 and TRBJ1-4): KAGVTQTPRYLIKTRGQQVTLSCSPISGHRSVSWYQQTPGQGLQFLFEYFSETQRNKGNFPGRFSGRQFSNSRSEMNVSTLELGDSALYLCASKEGGTNEKLFFGSGTQLSVL.

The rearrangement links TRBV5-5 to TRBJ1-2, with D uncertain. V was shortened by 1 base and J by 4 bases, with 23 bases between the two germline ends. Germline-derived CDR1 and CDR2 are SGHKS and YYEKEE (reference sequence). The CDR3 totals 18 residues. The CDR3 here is CASSLSPGAGVSLYGYTF. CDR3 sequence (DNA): TGTGCCAGCAGCTTGTCGCCCGGTGCGGGAGTCAGTCTCTATGGCTACACCTTC. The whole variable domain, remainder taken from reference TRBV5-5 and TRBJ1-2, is DAGVTQSPTHLIKTRGQQVTLRCSPISGHKSVSWYQQVLGQGPQFIFQYYEKEERGRGNFPDRFSARQFPNYSSELNVNALLLGDSALYLCASSLSPGAGVSLYGYTFGSGTRLTVV.

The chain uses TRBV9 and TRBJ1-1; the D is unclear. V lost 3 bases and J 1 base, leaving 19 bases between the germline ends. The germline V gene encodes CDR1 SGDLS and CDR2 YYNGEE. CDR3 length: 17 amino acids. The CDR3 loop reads CASSGWGTRDKNTEAFF. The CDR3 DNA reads TGTGCCAGCAGCGGATGGGGAACGAGGGATAAGAACACTGAAGCTTTCTTT.

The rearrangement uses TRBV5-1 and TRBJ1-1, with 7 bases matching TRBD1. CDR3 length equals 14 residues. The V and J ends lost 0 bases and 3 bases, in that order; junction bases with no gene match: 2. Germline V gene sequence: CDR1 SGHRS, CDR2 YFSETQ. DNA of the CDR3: TGCGCCAGCAGCTTGGTAACAGGGGACACTGAAGCTTTCTTT. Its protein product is CASSLVTGDTEAFF.

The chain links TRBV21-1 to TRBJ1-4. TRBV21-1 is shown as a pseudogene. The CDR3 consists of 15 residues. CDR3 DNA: TGTGCCAGCAGCAAAGCGCGAGTTCGTCTCCCAAAACTGTTTTTT. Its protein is CASSKARVRLPKLFF.

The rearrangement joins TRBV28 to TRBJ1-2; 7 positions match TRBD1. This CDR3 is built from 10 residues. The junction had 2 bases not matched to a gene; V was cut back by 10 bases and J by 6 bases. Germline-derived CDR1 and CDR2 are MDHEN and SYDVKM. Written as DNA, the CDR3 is TGTGCCACAACAGGGGATGGCTACACCTTC. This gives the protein CATTGDGYTF.

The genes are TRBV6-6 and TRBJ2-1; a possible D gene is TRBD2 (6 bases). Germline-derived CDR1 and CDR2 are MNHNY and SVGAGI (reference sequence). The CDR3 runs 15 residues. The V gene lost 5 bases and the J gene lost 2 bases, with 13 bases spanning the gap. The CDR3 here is CASSTERAPYNEQFF. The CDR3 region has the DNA TGTGCCAGCAGTACCGAGCGGGCCCCCTACAATGAGCAGTTCTTC.

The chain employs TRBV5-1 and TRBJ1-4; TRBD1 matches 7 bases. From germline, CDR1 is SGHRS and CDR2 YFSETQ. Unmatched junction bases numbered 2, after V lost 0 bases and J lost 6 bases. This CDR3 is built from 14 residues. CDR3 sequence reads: CASSLGQGDEKLFF. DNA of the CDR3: TGCGCCAGCAGCTTGGGCCAGGGGGATGAAAAACTGTTTTTT.

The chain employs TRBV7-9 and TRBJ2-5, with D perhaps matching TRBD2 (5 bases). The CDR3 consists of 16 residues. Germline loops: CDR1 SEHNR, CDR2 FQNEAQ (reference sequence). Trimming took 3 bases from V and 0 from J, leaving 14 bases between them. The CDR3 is CASSFGLALYQETQYF. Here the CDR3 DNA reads TGTGCCAGCAGCTTCGGGCTAGCCCTGTACCAAGAGACCCAGTACTTC.

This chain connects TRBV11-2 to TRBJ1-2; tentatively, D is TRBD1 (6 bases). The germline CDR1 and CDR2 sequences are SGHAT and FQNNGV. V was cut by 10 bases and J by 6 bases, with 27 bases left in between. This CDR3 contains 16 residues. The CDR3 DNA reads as TGTGCCATACGAAACTCAAAACAGGGCCAGGAGGATGGCTACACCTTC. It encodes CAIRNSKQGQEDGYTF. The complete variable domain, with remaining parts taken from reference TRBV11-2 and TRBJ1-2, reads EAGVAQSPRYKIIEKRQSVAFWCNPISGHATLYWYQQILGQGPKLLIQFQNNGVVDDSQLPKDRFSAERLKGVDSTLKIQPAKLEDSAVYLCAIRNSKQGQEDGYTFGSGTRLTVV.

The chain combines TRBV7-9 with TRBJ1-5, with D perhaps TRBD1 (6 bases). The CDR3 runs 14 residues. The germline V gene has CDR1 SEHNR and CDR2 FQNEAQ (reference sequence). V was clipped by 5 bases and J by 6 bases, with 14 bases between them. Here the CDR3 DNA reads TGTGCCAGCAGCCCACAGGGTGGGTTTCAGCCCCAGCATTTT. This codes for CASSPQGGFQPQHF. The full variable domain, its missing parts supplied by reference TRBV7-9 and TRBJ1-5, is DTGVSQNPRHKITKRGQNVTFRCDPISEHNRLYWYRQTLGQGPEFLTYFQNEAQLEKSRLLSDRFSAERPKGSFSTLEIQRTEQGDSAMYLCASSPQGGFQPQHFGDGTRLSIL.

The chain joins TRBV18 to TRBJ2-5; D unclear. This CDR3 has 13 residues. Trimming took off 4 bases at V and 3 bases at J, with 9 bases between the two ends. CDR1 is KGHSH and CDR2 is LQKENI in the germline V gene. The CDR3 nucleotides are TGTGCCAGCTCACTAAACTCGGAAGAGACCCAGTACTTC. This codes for CASSLNSEETQYF.

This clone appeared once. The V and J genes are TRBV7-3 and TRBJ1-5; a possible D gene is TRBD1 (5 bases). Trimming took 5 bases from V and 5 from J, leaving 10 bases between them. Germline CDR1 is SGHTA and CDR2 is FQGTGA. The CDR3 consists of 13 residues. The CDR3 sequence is CASSAGFDQPQHF. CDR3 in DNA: TGTGCCAGCAGCGCAGGGTTTGATCAGCCCCAGCATTTT.

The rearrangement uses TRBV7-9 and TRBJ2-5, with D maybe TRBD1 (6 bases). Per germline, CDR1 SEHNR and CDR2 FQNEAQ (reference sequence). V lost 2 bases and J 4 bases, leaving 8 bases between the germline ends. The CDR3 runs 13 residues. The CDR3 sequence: CASSLQGTETQYF. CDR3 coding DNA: TGTGCCAGCAGCTTACAGGGGACAGAGACCCAGTACTTC.